Listed below are T cell receptor beta chains from one sample, sequenced in a study of beta chain features in type 1 diabetes. The assay was immunoSEQ multiplex PCR, and TCRdb's table has in-frame clones only and misses some. The sample gives 810,000 or so clones, 17% of which show up once; about 0.02% is in the top ten. Sequencing was done on a sample of naive CD4+ T cells from blood. These receptor sequences come from a woman between 18 and 30 years old in good health. CDR3s include the opening cysteine and the closing phenylalanine or tryptophan. Each record gives: D gene, V gene, J gene, CDR3 length, clone size, CDR3 protein, CDR3 DNA. A D gene is named only where the DNA matches it firmly. Not all rows give a size; the values are once, few, many and, for expanded clones, a class.

.,TRBV11-1,TRBJ2-7,14,.,CASSLSRVAYEQYF,TGTGCCAGCAGCTTATCACGGGTAGCCTACGAGCAGTACTTC
.,TRBV13,TRBJ2-7,11,.,CASSYGYEQYF,TGTGCCAGCAGTTACGGATACGAGCAGTACTTC
TRBD1,TRBV28,TRBJ2-4,13,few,CASSSGQANIQYF,TGTGCCAGCAGTAGTGGACAGGCAAACATTCAGTACTTC
.,TRBV19,TRBJ2-1,12,.,CASSIVNNEQFF,TGTGCCAGTAGTATAGTCAACAATGAGCAGTTCTTC
.,TRBV13,TRBJ2-3,13,few,CASSFTDTDTQYF,TGTGCCAGCAGCTTTACAGACACAGATACGCAGTATTTT
TRBD2,TRBV14,TRBJ2-1,17,many,CASSRPSGRPTYNEQFF,TGTGCCAGCAGCCGACCTAGCGGGAGGCCCACCTACAATGAGCAGTTCTTC
TRBD2,TRBV25-1,TRBJ2-5,16,few,CASSKTSGRPPGTQYF,TGTGCCAGCAGTAAGACTAGCGGGAGGCCTCCTGGGACCCAGTACTTC
.,TRBV7-3,TRBJ2-1,13,few,CASSPGNYNEQFF,TGTGCCAGCAGCCCTGGAAATTACAATGAGCAGTTCTTC
TRBD1,TRBV7-2,TRBJ2-7,15,.,CASSYSGGEFYEQYF,TGTGCCAGCAGCTACTCAGGGGGCGAGTTCTACGAGCAGTACTTC
TRBD1,TRBV4-2,TRBJ2-7,14,.,CASKPGTGFFEQYF,TGTGCCAGCAAGCCCGGGACAGGGTTTTTCGAGCAGTACTTC
.,TRBV2,TRBJ2-7,11,once,CASSYLVEQYF,TGTGCCAGCAGTTATCTGGTCGAGCAGTACTTC
.,TRBV6-5,TRBJ1-5,13,.,CASRQGMNQPQHF,TGTGCCAGCAGACAGGGTATGAATCAGCCCCAGCATTTT
.,TRBV5-1,TRBJ2-1,15,.,CASSFGGAHYNEQFF,TGCGCCAGCAGCTTTGGGGGAGCCCACTACAATGAGCAGTTCTTC
TRBD1,TRBV4-3,TRBJ2-5,15,.,CASSSGQFSKETQYF,TGCGCCAGCAGCTCGGGACAGTTCTCGAAAGAGACCCAGTACTTC
TRBD1,TRBV15,TRBJ1-2,15,few,CATSIARDSLYGYTF,TGTGCCACCAGCATAGCCCGGGACAGCCTTTATGGCTACACCTTC
TRBD1,TRBV5-6,TRBJ1-1,15,few,CASSPRTGMNTEAFF,TGTGCCAGCAGCCCACGGACAGGTATGAACACTGAAGCTTTCTTT